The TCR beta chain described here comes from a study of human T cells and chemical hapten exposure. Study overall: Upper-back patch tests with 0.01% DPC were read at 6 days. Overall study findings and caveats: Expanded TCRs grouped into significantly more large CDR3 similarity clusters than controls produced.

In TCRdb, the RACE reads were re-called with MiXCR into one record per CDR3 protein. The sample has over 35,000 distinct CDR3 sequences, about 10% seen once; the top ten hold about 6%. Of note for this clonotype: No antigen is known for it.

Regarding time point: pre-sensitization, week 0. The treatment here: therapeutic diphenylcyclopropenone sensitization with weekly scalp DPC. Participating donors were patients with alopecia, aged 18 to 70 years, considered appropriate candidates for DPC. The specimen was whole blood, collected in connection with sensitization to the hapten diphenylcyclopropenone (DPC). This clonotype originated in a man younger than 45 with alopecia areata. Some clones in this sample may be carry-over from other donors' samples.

The DNA of the CDR3 is TGTGCCAGCAGCTTCGTCGGACAGCGGAACACTGAAGCTTTCTTT. Its protein product is CASSFVGQRNTEAFF. The chain couples TRBV11-2 to TRBJ1-1; possible D gene TRBD1, 6 bases. Germline CDR1 SGHAT, CDR2 FQNNGV. The length of the CDR3 is 15 residues. V lost 3 bases and J lost 1, with 12 bases in between. Full variable domain (missing parts from reference TRBV11-2 and TRBJ1-1): EAGVAQSPRYKIIEKRQSVAFWCNPISGHATLYWYQQILGQGPKLLIQFQNNGVVDDSQLPKDRFSAERLKGVDSTLKIQPAKLEDSAVYLCASSFVGQRNTEAFFGQGTRLTVV.